The rows below give T cell receptor beta chains drawn from one sample of a study of early T cells in non-severe SARS-CoV-2 infection. TCRdb processed the 5' RACE reads anew with MiXCR; each CDR3 protein has one entry. Of approximately 100,000 distinct CDR3 sequences listed, roughly 11% are singletons. The sample consisted of whole blood. The receptors stem from an adult who was a healthcare worker with PCR-confirmed SARS-CoV-2 infection or an uninfected control (not recorded which). The CDR3 runs from the conserved cysteine through the conserved F or W. The D gene is left open where the match is weak. The size entry is marked missing in some rows and otherwise reads once, few, many or a size class.

clone_size	v_call	d_call	j_call	cdr3_nt	cdr3_aa
many	TRBV11-3	.	TRBJ2-1	TGTGCCAGCAGCCTTTTTCGGGGGGCCTCCTACAATGAGCAGTTCTTC	CASSLFRGASYNEQFF
.	TRBV5-5	TRBD1	TRBJ2-7	TGTGCCAGCAGCTTGGCGATAGGTATAAGGAGGACAGGGGTCCTGGAGCAGTACTTC	CASSLAIGIRRTGVLEQYF
.	TRBV4-1	TRBD1	TRBJ1-1	TGCGCCAGCAGCCTTGGGACAGGGGGTAGGAACACTGAAGCTTTCTTT	CASSLGTGGRNTEAFF
many	TRBV7-8	TRBD1	TRBJ1-5	TGTGCCAGCAGCAATACAGGGGGACTCAATCAGCCCCAGCATTTT	CASSNTGGLNQPQHF
many	TRBV7-3	.	TRBJ2-2	TGTGCCAGCAGCCGCAAAAGCGGGGAGCTGTTTTTT	CASSRKSGELFF
few	TRBV3-1	.	TRBJ2-7	TGTGCCAGCAGCCAAGATACGGACGGTTCCTACGAGCAGTACTTC	CASSQDTDGSYEQYF
few	TRBV30	TRBD2	TRBJ2-2	TGTGCCTGGAGTGTACGGCTAGCGGGAGTCGTATACACCGGGGAGCTGTTTTTT	CAWSVRLAGVVYTGELFF
many	TRBV5-4	TRBD2	TRBJ2-5	TGTGCCAGCAGCTTTCGACTAGCGGGGAAAGAGACCCAGTACTTC	CASSFRLAGKETQYF
many	TRBV12-3/TRBV12-4	.	TRBJ1-1	TGTGCCAGCTCAAGAGAGCATCCGAACACTGAAGCTTTCTTT	CASSREHPNTEAFF
.	TRBV4-1	TRBD1	TRBJ1-4	TGCGCCTGCAGCCGACAGGGGCGGGATGAAAAACTGTTTTTT	CACSRQGRDEKLFF
many	TRBV20-1	.	TRBJ2-7	TGCAGTGCTCTGGACGGACTGAACCTCTCCTACGAGCAGTACTTC	CSALDGLNLSYEQYF
.	TRBV29-1	.	TRBJ1-4	TGCAGCGTTGGAAGGGTCGATAATGAAAAACTGTTTTTT	CSVGRVDNEKLFF
.	TRBV7-2	.	TRBJ1-5	TGTGCCAGCAGCTTAGGGGCGCAGGGCGGCTATAGCAATCAGCCCCAGCATTTT	CASSLGAQGGYSNQPQHF
.	TRBV24-1	TRBD1	TRBJ1-1	TGTGCCACCAGTGATGCGACAGGGGGCAGGACTGAAGCTTTCTTT	CATSDATGGRTEAFF
.	TRBV20-1	.	TRBJ2-7	TGCAGTGCTAGTCCCGACAGGACCTACGAGCAGTACTTC	CSASPDRTYEQYF
few	TRBV20-1	TRBD1	TRBJ1-3	TGCAGTGCTAGATCCGGGACAGGCAGCTCTGGAAACACCATATATTTT	CSARSGTGSSGNTIYF
many	TRBV9	.	TRBJ1-5	TGTGCCAGCAGCCCCCGGGAGGGTGTAAGCAATCAGCCCCAGCATTTT	CASSPREGVSNQPQHF
few	TRBV5-1	TRBD2	TRBJ2-7	TGCGCCAGCAGGCTAGCGGGAGATGCCTACGAGCAGTACTTC	CASRLAGDAYEQYF
many	TRBV2	.	TRBJ2-7	TGTGCCAGCAGTGAAAGAGGACCAACCTACTACGAGCAGTACTTC	CASSERGPTYYEQYF
few	TRBV29-1	.	TRBJ1-2	TGCAGTGGTGCGGTGAACTATGGCTACACCTTC	CSGAVNYGYTF
few	TRBV10-2	.	TRBJ2-3	TGCGCCAGCATAGACCCTACTAGCACAGATACGCAGTATTTT	CASIDPTSTDTQYF
.	TRBV19	TRBD1	TRBJ1-6	TGTGCCAGTAGTATGACAGGGGGTAATTCACCCCTCCACTTT	CASSMTGGNSPLHF
many	TRBV7-8	.	TRBJ1-2	TGTGCCAGCAGCTTAGCGTGGAGAAGGGTCCCCAACTATGGCTACACCTTC	CASSLAWRRVPNYGYTF
.	TRBV13	.	TRBJ2-3	TGTGCCAGCAGCTCCTGGACGCCAAGGGGAGCCACAGATACGCAGTATTTT	CASSSWTPRGATDTQYF
few	TRBV11-2	TRBD2	TRBJ2-5	TGTGCCAGCAGCTTGGGAGGGGTGGAGACCCAGTACTTC	CASSLGGVETQYF
.	TRBV6-5	.	TRBJ2-7	TGTGCCAGCAGCGCCACGGACAGCTACGAGCAGTACTTC	CASSATDSYEQYF